Here is one T cell receptor (beta chain) with its context. Its specific antigen is unknown. No base-level quality is on record; no much larger clone is a single base apart. No immune events, such as infections, were documented for the healthy donors during the collection period. Time-dependent variance in a beta-binomial model of T-cell clone differential abundance was calibrated using healthy-donor blood repertoires as a training cohort. The training cohort comprised approximately 10 healthy donors, 3 female and 7 male. An age range of roughly 25 to 65 years, with an average of about 45 years, was recorded for the donors. Obtained from a commercial supplier, whole blood was collected from each healthy donor at three time points set around 14 days apart. For immunosequencing, genomic DNA was extracted from whole blood that had not been sorted. TCRbeta CDR3 regions were profiled with the immunoSEQ Assay using bias-controlled multiplex PCR amplification of genomic DNA. The original pipeline was this. The absolute abundance of each unique TCRbeta CDR3 region was quantified after sequences were collapsed and filtered. Differential abundance was assessed using a binomial (Fisher-equivalent) model and a beta-binomial model in which time-dependent variance fitted from healthy donors was added. Clones with fewer than 5 combined templates were removed, and differential abundance was called for clones with a Benjamini-Hochberg FDR below 0.01. Beta-binomial variance was modeled as a function of total template count across the two samples using the form v = (b*log(k)+a)^2. TCRdb stores this immuneACCESS table with in-frame sequences only. Part of the clones is absent; in the studies checked, under half of the shortfall reflects unresolved V genes, and no reason is known for the rest. V and J calls and clone size follow that table, whereas D and trimming were derived from the DNA. The sample profile shows around 85,000 clones; more than 75% of them were found once. The ten largest make up around 20% of the sample.

The sample is drawn from a study of identifying expanded T cells in peripheral blood (dated by TCRdb to the late 2010s). Regarding the research as a whole: Technical replicates were generated by sequencing separate aliquots of the same genomic DNA pool, with four replicates compared pairwise. Overall results and qualifications from the work: The binomial model flagged approximately 1.3 differentially abundant clones between technical replicates but about 16.4 over around 2 weeks and around 19 over around four weeks. Across all healthy-donor time intervals, the beta-binomial model significantly cut both the number of clones called differentially abundant and the false-positive rate. The authors expected biological variance in healthy repertoires might increase further over much longer intervals such as months to years. Across all healthy donors, variance in clone template counts between approximately 2-week samples was found to increase significantly with total template count.

CDR1 and CDR2, looked up from the germline V gene, are SGHTA and FQGNSA. From its cysteine to its phenylalanine, the CDR3 spans 16 amino acids. This entry keeps only the CDR3 DNA: 48 bases, framed from base 1. The junction shows trimming of 5 bases on V and 6 bases on J, plus 20 bases between the germline ends. Recombination joined TRBV7-2 with TRBJ2-1; the D element might be TRBD1 or TRBD2, as each aligns at 6 bases. Input material: blood. The TCR comes from a person aged 18 to 75 in good health. CDR3 sequence: CASSPVWGAILNEQFF. The DNA reads as follows: TGTGCCAGCAGCCCCGTGTGGGGGGCAATCCTCAATGAGCAGTTCTTC.